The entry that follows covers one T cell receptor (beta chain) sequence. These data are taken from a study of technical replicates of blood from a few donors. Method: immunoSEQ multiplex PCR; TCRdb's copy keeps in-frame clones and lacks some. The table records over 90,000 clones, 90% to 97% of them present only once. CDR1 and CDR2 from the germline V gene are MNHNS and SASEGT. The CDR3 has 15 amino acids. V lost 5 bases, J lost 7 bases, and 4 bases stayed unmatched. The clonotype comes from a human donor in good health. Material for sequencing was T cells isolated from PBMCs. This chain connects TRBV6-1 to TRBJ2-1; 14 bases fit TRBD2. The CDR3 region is CASSRTSGRTNEQFF. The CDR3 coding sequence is TGTGCCAGCAGTAGGACTAGCGGGAGGACTAATGAGCAGTTCTTC.